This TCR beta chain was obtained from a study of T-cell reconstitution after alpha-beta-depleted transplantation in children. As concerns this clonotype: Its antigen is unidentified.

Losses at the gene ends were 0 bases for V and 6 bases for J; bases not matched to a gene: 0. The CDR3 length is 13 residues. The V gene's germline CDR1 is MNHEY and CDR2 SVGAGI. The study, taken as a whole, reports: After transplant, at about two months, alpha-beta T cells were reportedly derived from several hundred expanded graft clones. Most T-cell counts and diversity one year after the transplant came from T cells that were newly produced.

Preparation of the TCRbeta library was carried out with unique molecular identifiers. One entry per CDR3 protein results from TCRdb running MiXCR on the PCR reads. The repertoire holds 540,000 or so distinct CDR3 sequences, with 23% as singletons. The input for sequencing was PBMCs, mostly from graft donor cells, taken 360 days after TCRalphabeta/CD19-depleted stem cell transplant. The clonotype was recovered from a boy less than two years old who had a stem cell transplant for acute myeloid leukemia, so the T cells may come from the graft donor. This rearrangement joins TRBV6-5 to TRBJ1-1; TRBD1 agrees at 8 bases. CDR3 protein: CASSYSTGAEAFF. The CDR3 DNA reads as TGTGCCAGCAGTTACTCGACAGGGGCTGAAGCTTTCTTT.